The entry below gives a single T cell receptor beta chain sequence along with its context. These data belong to a study of control samples from healthy donors and cancer patients. The assay was immunoSEQ multiplex PCR, and TCRdb's table has in-frame clones only and misses some. The repertoire holds 170,000 or so clones, 85% to 95% seen once, with roughly 1.6% in the top ten. This CDR3 is built from 15 residues. Germline CDR1 and CDR2: LGHDT and YNNKEL (reference sequence). The V end was cut by 3 bases, the J end by 0 bases, with 10 bases between. This chain links TRBV3-1 (or the pseudogene TRBV3-2) with TRBJ2-3, with a possible D match to TRBD2 (5 bases). The receptor was derived from a man between 18 and 29 years old in good health. The material sequenced was blood. CDR3 protein: CASSQVGLSTDTQYF. In DNA, the CDR3 is TGTGCCAGCAGCCAGGTAGGACTCAGCACAGATACGCAGTATTTT.